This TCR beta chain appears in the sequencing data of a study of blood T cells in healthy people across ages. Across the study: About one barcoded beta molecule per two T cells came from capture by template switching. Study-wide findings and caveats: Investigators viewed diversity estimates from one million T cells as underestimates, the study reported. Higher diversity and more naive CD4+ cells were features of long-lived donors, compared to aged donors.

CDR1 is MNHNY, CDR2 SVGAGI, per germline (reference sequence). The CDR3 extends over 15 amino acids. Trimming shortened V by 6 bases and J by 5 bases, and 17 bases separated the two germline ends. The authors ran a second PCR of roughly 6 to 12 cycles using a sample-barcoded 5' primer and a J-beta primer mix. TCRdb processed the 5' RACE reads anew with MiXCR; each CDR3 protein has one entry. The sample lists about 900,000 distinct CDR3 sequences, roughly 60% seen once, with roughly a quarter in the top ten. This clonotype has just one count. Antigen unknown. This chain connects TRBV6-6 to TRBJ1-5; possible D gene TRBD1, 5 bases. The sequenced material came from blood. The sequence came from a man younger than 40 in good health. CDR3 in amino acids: CASSDNGGKHQPQHF. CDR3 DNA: TGTGCCAGCAGCGACAACGGGGGTAAACATCAGCCCCAGCATTTT.